One sample yielded the 21 T cell receptor beta chains listed below, sequenced in a study of blood T cell repertoires in COVID-19. Sequencing was performed with immunoSEQ multiplex PCR; in TCRdb, only in-frame clones are kept and a portion is missing. The repertoire has about 270,000 clones, 85% of them found once; the top ten carry around 10%. Sequences were obtained from PBMCs or T cells enriched from blood (not recorded which). Every receptor here comes from a woman between 50 and 59 years old with acute COVID-19.

The chain carries TRBV5-6 and TRBJ1-1; D not certain. Trimming took off 4 bases at V and 4 bases at J, with 11 bases between the two ends. Germline-derived CDR1 and CDR2 are SGHDT and YYEEEE. The CDR3 runs to 13 residues. CDR3 nucleotides: TGTGCCAGCAGCCCGTTAGATGGCACTGAAGCTTTCTTT. It specifies CASSPLDGTEAFF. The full variable domain, with the rest looked up from reference TRBV5-6 and TRBJ1-1, is DAGVTQSPTHLIKTRGQQVTLRCSPKSGHDTVSWYQQALGQGPQFIFQYYEEEERQRGNFPDRFSGHQFPNYSSELNVNALLLGDSALYLCASSPLDGTEAFFGQGTRLTVV.

The chain has TRBV11-2 and TRBJ1-1; TRBD1 matches 7 bases. The germline V gene has CDR1 SGHAT and CDR2 FQNNGV. This CDR3 is 15 amino acids long. V shed 6 bases and J 1 base; nucleotides not matched to a gene: 8. The CDR3 is CASRLPRQGNTEAFF. CDR3 bases: TGTGCCAGCAGGCTCCCGCGACAGGGGAACACTGAAGCTTTCTTT.

The chain carries TRBV30 and TRBJ1-3; 8 bases match TRBD1. The V gene end was trimmed by 0 bases and the J gene end by 8 bases; junction bases not matched to a gene: 0. Looked up from germline, CDR1 is GTSNPN and CDR2 is SVGIG (reference sequence). The CDR3 totals 12 residues. CDR3 loop: CAWSVQGDTIYF. The CDR3 DNA reads as TGTGCCTGGAGTGTACAGGGGGACACCATATATTTT.

The J gene is TRBJ2-2, the V gene TRBV29-1; tentatively, D is TRBD1 (5 bases). Germline V gene lookup returns CDR1 SQVTM and CDR2 ANQGSEA. The CDR3 covers 13 residues. Trimming pared 3 bases from V and 3 bases from J, leaving 8 bases between. The CDR3 region has the DNA TGCAGCGTTGACAGGGAACACACCGGGGAGCTGTTTTTT. It codes for CSVDREHTGELFF.

The gene calls are TRBV6-6 and TRBJ1-2; 7 bases agree with TRBD1. Germline V gene data show CDR1 as MNHNY and CDR2 as SVGAGI (reference sequence). The CDR3 is 15 amino acids. With V trimmed by 6 bases and J by 2 bases, 9 bases remained unmatched. The CDR3 loop reads CASSTADRANYGYTF. CDR3 DNA: TGTGCCAGCAGCACCGCCGACAGGGCCAACTATGGCTACACCTTC.

The rearrangement links TRBV6-6 to TRBJ2-7, with TRBD1 matching 10 bases. There are 16 residues in the CDR3. Germline V gives CDR1 MNHNY, CDR2 SVGAGI (reference sequence). Trimming cost V 6 bases and J 4 bases; bases outside gene matches: 12. CDR3 bases: TGTGCCAGCAGCCCACCGACAGGGGGCGAACGGTACGAGCAGTACTTC. Its protein product is CASSPPTGGERYEQYF.

The chain carries TRBV4-1 and TRBJ2-7; possible D gene TRBD1, 6 bases. V lost 4 bases, J lost 2 bases, and 15 bases lay in between. Germline V gene lookup returns CDR1 MGHRA and CDR2 YSYEKL. This CDR3 contains 15 residues. The CDR3 region has the DNA TGCGCCAGCAGCCGAGAGTTTCGGACAGCCTACGAGCAGTACTTC. Protein product: CASSREFRTAYEQYF.

V gene TRBV2 combines with J gene TRBJ2-3; TRBD2 matches at 12 bases. The germline V gene encodes CDR1 SNHLY and CDR2 FYNNEI. The CDR3 is 16 residues long. V was pared by 7 bases and J by 4 bases, with 9 bases of the junction left unmatched. The CDR3 loop reads CASIRTSGVASDTQYF. For the CDR3, the DNA is TGTGCCAGCATCCGGACTAGCGGGGTGGCTTCAGATACGCAGTATTTT. Full variable domain (missing parts from reference TRBV2 and TRBJ2-3): EPEVTQTPSHQVTQMGQEVILRCVPISNHLYFYWYRQILGQKVEFLVSFYNNEISEKSEIFDDQFSVERPDGSNFTLKIRSTKLEDSAMYFCASIRTSGVASDTQYFGPGTRLTVL.

This clone came up once. The chain combines TRBV15 with TRBJ1-1; D possibly corresponds to TRBD1 (6 bases). The germline V gene encodes CDR1 LNHNV and CDR2 YYDKDF (reference sequence). The CDR3 sequence is 16 residues long. V was trimmed by 5 bases and J by 4 bases, leaving 20 bases between them. The CDR3 loop is CATSGRLQGGGTEAFF. CDR3 nucleotide sequence: TGTGCCACCAGCGGACGCTTACAGGGTGGCGGCACTGAAGCTTTCTTT.

The J gene is TRBJ1-5, the V gene TRBV7-9, with 11 bases matching TRBD1. The V and J ends lost 1 base and 6 bases, in that order; junction bases with no gene match: 2. Per the germline V gene, CDR1 is SEHNR and CDR2 is FQNEAQ (reference sequence). The CDR3 runs 15 residues. As DNA, the CDR3 is TGTGCCAGCAGCTTAGGGGGACAGGGGGTTCAGCCCCAGCATTTT. Translating gives CASSLGGQGVQPQHF.

This chain connects TRBV5-5 to TRBJ1-3; 7 nucleotides line up with TRBD1. This CDR3 is 15 amino acids long. The germline gives CDR1 SGHKS, CDR2 YYEKEE (reference sequence). J lost 2 bases, V lost 3 bases, and 5 bases had no gene match. The CDR3 DNA reads TGTGCCAGCAGCTCCCGACAGGGCCCTGGAAACACCATATATTTT. Its translation: CASSSRQGPGNTIYF.

This clone was recorded once. The genes are TRBV11-3 and TRBJ2-5; 8 bases match TRBD2. This CDR3 comprises 15 residues. Germline CDR1 SGHNT, CDR2 YENEEA. The junction had 6 bases not matched to a gene; V was cut back by 4 bases and J by 2 bases. CDR3 amino acids: CASSSGRDYQETQYF. The CDR3 DNA reads as TGTGCCAGCAGCTCCGGGAGGGACTATCAAGAGACCCAGTACTTC.

The V call is TRBV12-3 or TRBV12-4, the J call TRBJ2-7; TRBD2 is a possible D gene (5 bases). The CDR3 length is 13 residues. The V end was cut by 5 bases, the J end by 6 bases, with 14 bases between. This CDR3 is CASSPNTRVEQYF. The CDR3 DNA is TGTGCCAGCAGTCCGAATACTAGGGTCGAGCAGTACTTC.

The V call is TRBV30, the J call TRBJ1-1; D unresolved. Germline V gives CDR1 GTSNPN, CDR2 SVGIG (reference sequence). The V end lost 2 bases, the J end lost 5 bases, and 12 bases lay between the germline ends. The CDR3 has 13 amino acids. The CDR3 is CAWSQVLSTEAFF. The CDR3 region has the DNA TGTGCCTGGAGTCAAGTTCTATCTACTGAAGCTTTCTTT.

The rearrangement uses TRBV5-1 and TRBJ1-6; a weak D match, TRBD1 (5 bases). The CDR3 loop spans 15 amino acids. The V end lost 4 bases, the J end lost 8 bases, and 16 bases lay between the germline ends. CDR1 SGHRS and CDR2 YFSETQ come from the germline V gene. CDR3 sequence (DNA): TGCGCCAGCAGCCGTAACAGGTTAAGAGATTCACCCCTCCACTTT. This gives the protein CASSRNRLRDSPLHF.

The table lists this clone with a count of one. The CDR3 coding sequence is TGTGCCAGCAGTTACTCGACGGCAGGCAACACTGAAGCTTTCTTT. It specifies CASSYSTAGNTEAFF. The chain joins TRBV6-6 to TRBJ1-1; D uncertain. V dropped 0 bases and J dropped 2 bases, with 10 bases sitting between them. Looked up from germline, CDR1 is MNHNY and CDR2 is SVGAGI (reference sequence). The CDR3 is 15 residues long.

V gene TRBV7-3 combines with J gene TRBJ1-1, with 8 bases that match TRBD1. This CDR3 is 14 amino acids long. CDR1 is SGHTA and CDR2 is FQGTGA in the germline V gene. Unmatched junction bases numbered 3, after V lost 5 bases and J lost 1 base. In DNA, the CDR3 is TGTGCCAGCAGCCCGGGACAGGCGAACACTGAAGCTTTCTTT. This sequence encodes CASSPGQANTEAFF. Full variable domain (missing parts from reference TRBV7-3 and TRBJ1-1): GAGVSQTPSNKVTEKGKYVELRCDPISGHTALYWYRQSLGQGPEFLIYFQGTGAADDSGLPNDRFFAVRPEGSVSTLKIQRTERGDSAVYLCASSPGQANTEAFFGQGTRLTVV.

Concerning this clone itself: Other DNA sequences within the sample encode an identical CDR3. The V and J genes are TRBV29-1 and TRBJ1-1; 7 positions agree with TRBD1. J lost 4 bases, V lost 8 bases, and 4 bases had no gene match. Germline V gene sequence: CDR1 SQVTM, CDR2 ANQGSEA. CDR3 length: 11 amino acids. The CDR3 DNA follows: TGCAGCTTCGACAGGGCCACTGAAGCTTTCTTT. Translation gives CSFDRATEAFF. Looking up the rest from reference TRBV29-1 and TRBJ1-1 gives the full variable domain: SAVISQKPSRDICQRGTSLTIQCQVDSQVTMMFWYRQQPGQSLTLIATANQGSEATYESGFVIDKFPISRPNLTFSTLTVSNMSPEDSSIYLCSFDRATEAFFGQGTRLTVV.

The J gene is TRBJ1-5, the V gene TRBV19; 7 nucleotides agree with TRBD1. The germline V gene has CDR1 LNHDA and CDR2 SQIVND (reference sequence). The CDR3 loop spans 14 amino acids. The V and J ends lost 3 bases and 7 bases, in that order; junction bases with no gene match: 6. CDR3: CASSMTGSEQPQHF. DNA of the CDR3: TGTGCCAGTAGTATGACAGGGTCGGAGCAGCCCCAGCATTTT.

This clone showed up just once. The V call is TRBV7-8, the J call TRBJ2-2, with no clear D. V lost 1 base to trimming and J lost 4 bases, with 10 bases between them. CDR1 is SGHVS and CDR2 is FQNEAQ in the germline V gene. CDR3 length: 15 residues. For the CDR3, the DNA is TGTGCCAGCAGCTTAGGGAGTGGCCTCACCGGGGAGCTGTTTTTT. This gives the protein CASSLGSGLTGELFF. Combining the CDR3 with reference TRBV7-8 and TRBJ2-2 gives the whole variable domain GAGVSQSPRYKVAKRGQDVALRCDPISGHVSLFWYQQALGQGPEFLTYFQNEAQLDKSGLPSDRFFAERPEGSVSTLKIQRTQQEDSAVYLCASSLGSGLTGELFFGEGSRLTVL.

Details on this clone: In the same sample, other DNA sequences code for this CDR3. The V call is TRBV7-2, the J call TRBJ1-6; 9 nucleotides align to TRBD1. Per the germline V gene, CDR1 is SGHTA and CDR2 is FQGNSA. V was clipped by 1 base and J by 7 bases; unmatched bases: 2. The CDR3 is 15 residues long. Here the CDR3 DNA reads TGTGCCAGCAGCTTAGAAGGGACAGGGAATTCACCCCTCCACTTT. The encoded protein is CASSLEGTGNSPLHF.